These 16 T cell receptor beta chains were sequenced from one sample in a study of PD-1 blockade in classical Hodgkin lymphoma. TCRdb keeps only in-frame clones here, not all; method: immunoSEQ multiplex PCR. In the table there are about 72,000 clones, 93% of which are singletons. In every patient, relapse followed autologous stem cell transplantation, while exposure to brentuximab vedotin differed. The source was peripheral blood mononuclear cells (PBMCs), collected at baseline. These receptors were obtained from a human donor with classical Hodgkin lymphoma.

The chain carries TRBV9 and TRBJ2-2; D gene ambiguous. Germline lookup yields CDR1 SGDLS and CDR2 YYNGEE. V was clipped by 6 bases and J by 6 bases, with 9 bases between them. The CDR3 length is 12 residues. The CDR3 sequence: CASTPIAGELFF. CDR3 DNA sequence: TGTGCCAGCACCCCCATCGCCGGGGAGCTGTTTTTT.

This chain uses TRBV7-2 with TRBJ1-4; D gene unclear. The V and J ends lost 1 base and 5 bases respectively, with 11 bases between them. The CDR3 loop spans 15 amino acids. CDR1 is SGHTA and CDR2 is FQGNSA in the germline V gene. The CDR3 is CASSLDGKINEKLFF. In DNA, the CDR3 is TGTGCCAGCAGCTTAGACGGGAAGATAAATGAAAAACTGTTTTTT.

The chain carries TRBV7-6 and TRBJ1-2; D is uncertain. Trimming took 5 bases from V and 4 from J, leaving 14 bases between them. This CDR3 comprises 14 residues. The germline gives CDR1 SGHVS, CDR2 FNYEAQ. The CDR3 DNA sequence: TGTGCCAGCAGCCCCCCGCCGGAGGTCTATGGCTACACCTTC. Protein: CASSPPPEVYGYTF.

The J gene is TRBJ1-2, the V gene TRBV2; the match to TRBD1 covers 8 bases. CDR3 length: 13 residues. From germline, CDR1 is SNHLY and CDR2 FYNNEI. The V and J ends lost 6 bases and 4 bases, in that order; junction bases with no gene match: 4. In nucleotides, the CDR3 is TGTGCCAGCAGCGAGGGGACAGGCTATGGCTACACCTTC. Protein product: CASSEGTGYGYTF.

V usage is TRBV2 and J usage is TRBJ2-3; no clear D. Between the trimmed V and J ends, which lost 3 bases and 6 bases, there was a span of 10 bases. The CDR3 consists of 13 residues. The germline V gene has CDR1 SNHLY and CDR2 FYNNEI. This CDR3 reads CASSDVGLDTQYF. The CDR3, as DNA: TGTGCCAGCAGTGATGTGGGGTTGGATACGCAGTATTTT.

J is TRBJ1-5 and V is TRBV6-1; D call uncertain. V dropped 4 bases and J dropped 9 bases, with 4 bases sitting between them. Per the germline V gene, CDR1 is MNHNS and CDR2 is SASEGT. The CDR3 runs to 10 residues. CDR3 sequence: CASSGPPQHF. CDR3 sequence (DNA): TGTGCCAGCAGTGGGCCGCCCCAGCATTTT.

The chain uses TRBV5-6 and TRBJ2-7, with D possibly TRBD2 on 6 matching bases. Germline V CDR1 and CDR2: SGHDT, YYEEEE. V lost 0 bases, J lost 4 bases, and 11 bases lay in between. This CDR3 contains 14 residues. The DNA of the CDR3 is TGTGCCAGCAGCTTGGGCCGGAGGGAATACGAGCAGTACTTC. Its translation is CASSLGRREYEQYF.

The chain employs TRBV6-1 and TRBJ1-1; weak D call: TRBD1 (5 bases). Germline lookup yields CDR1 MNHNS and CDR2 SASEGT. The CDR3 is made up of 11 amino acids. Trimming shortened V by 11 bases and J by 4 bases, and 11 bases separated the two germline ends. The chain's CDR3 is CAGGGSTEAFF. For the CDR3, the DNA is TGTGCCGGGGGTGGTAGCACTGAAGCTTTCTTT.

The V call is TRBV19, the J call TRBJ1-3; D is ambiguous. The CDR3 totals 15 residues. The germline gives CDR1 LNHDA, CDR2 SQIVND (reference sequence). The ends were cut back, 3 bases at V and 0 bases at J, with 9 bases in the middle. The CDR3 reads CASSMGQLSGNTIYF. CDR3 nucleotides: TGTGCCAGTAGTATGGGTCAGCTCTCTGGAAACACCATATATTTT.

The chain carries TRBV7-9 and TRBJ2-3; D may be TRBD1 or TRBD2 (5 bases each). V gave up 1 base and J gave up 9 bases, with 17 bases separating them. Looked up from germline, CDR1 is SEHNR and CDR2 is FQNEAQ (reference sequence). The CDR3 loop spans 15 amino acids. The CDR3 region is CASSLGTEGLGTQYF. DNA for the CDR3: TGTGCCAGCAGCTTAGGGACTGAGGGGCTTGGGACGCAGTATTTT.

The gene calls are TRBV5-8 and TRBJ2-7, with D possibly matching TRBD1 (6 bases). V shed 2 bases and J shed 2 bases, with 14 bases lying between them. The CDR3 is made up of 15 amino acids. Germline loops: CDR1 SGHTS, CDR2 YDEGEE. CDR3 region: CASSFSSGVPYEQYF. The CDR3 DNA is TGTGCCAGCAGCTTTAGTTCAGGGGTTCCCTACGAGCAGTACTTC. The variable domain in full, completed from reference TRBV5-8 and TRBJ2-7, reads EAGVTQSPTHLIKTRGQQATLRCSPISGHTSVYWYQQALGLGLQFLLWYDEGEERNRGNFPPRFSGRQFPNYSSELNVNALELEDSALYLCASSFSSGVPYEQYFGPGTRLTVT.

The chain couples TRBV5-1 to TRBJ2-7; a weak D match, TRBD2 (5 bases). Between the trimmed V and J ends, which lost 4 bases and 4 bases, there was a span of 9 bases. This CDR3 is 12 amino acids long. Germline CDR1 and CDR2: SGHRS and YFSETQ. The CDR3 sequence: CASSNTGYEQYF. The CDR3 region has the DNA TGCGCCAGCAGCAATACGGGGTACGAGCAGTACTTC. Using reference TRBV5-1 and TRBJ2-7 for the parts outside the CDR3, the full variable domain is KAGVTQTPRYLIKTRGQQVTLSCSPISGHRSVSWYQQTPGQGLQFLFEYFSETQRNKGNFPGRFSGRQFSNSRSEMNVSTLELGDSALYLCASSNTGYEQYFGPGTRLTVT.

V gene TRBV2 combines with J gene TRBJ2-6, with 7 nucleotides matching TRBD2. Germline-derived CDR1 and CDR2 are SNHLY and FYNNEI. The CDR3 loop spans 17 amino acids. The ends lost 4 bases at V and 1 base at J; junction bases unmatched: 7. The CDR3 DNA reads as TGTGCCAGCAGTGTTAGGCGGGAGATATCTGGGGCCAACGTCCTGACTTTC. Amino acids: CASSVRREISGANVLTF.

As regards this clone: Distinct nucleotide sequences in the sample also encode this CDR3. This chain joins TRBV7-7 and TRBJ2-7; 9 nucleotides align to TRBD1. The germline V gene has CDR1 SSHAT and CDR2 FNYEAQ (reference sequence). The J segment lost 4 bases and the V segment lost 3 bases, leaving 4 bases of the junction unmatched. CDR3 size: 14 residues. In DNA, the CDR3 is TGTGCCAGCAGCTTGGGGACAGGGAGTTACGAGCAGTACTTC. Its translation: CASSLGTGSYEQYF.

The V call is TRBV6-1, the J call TRBJ2-5; possible D gene TRBD2, 6 bases. The CDR3 runs to 15 residues. The germline CDR1 and CDR2 sequences are MNHNS and SASEGT. V lost 0 bases to trimming and J lost 5 bases, with 13 bases between them. The CDR3 DNA is TGTGCCAGCAGTGAAGCGGTATCTAGCGAGGAGACCCAGTACTTC. Translated, it gives CASSEAVSSEETQYF.

The V call is TRBV29-1, the J call TRBJ2-7; TRBD1 matches at 7 bases. The CDR3 consists of 14 residues. The germline gives CDR1 SQVTM, CDR2 ANQGSEA. The trim removed 5 bases at V and 2 bases at J, leaving 9 bases unmatched. Here the CDR3 DNA reads TGCAGCGTTTGGACACAGGGGCCCGCCTACGAGCAGTACTTC. Protein product: CSVWTQGPAYEQYF.